These 16 T cell receptor beta chains were all obtained from the same sample, sequenced in a study of T cells in Graves' hyperthyroidism and ophthalmopathy. Template material for amplifying TCR beta CDR3 regions consisted of RNA transcripts. During a first-round RT-PCR of the TCR CDR3, the HTBI primer set was used. TCRdb called the multiplex PCR reads again in MiXCR, with one record for every CDR3 protein. The profile shows approximately 590,000 distinct CDR3 sequences, 15% to 19% of them singletons. Specimen: blood. The receptors originated from a woman aged 25 to 39 with Graves' hyperthyroidism.

This clonotype was picked up many times. The chain links TRBV28 to TRBJ2-5; a possible D gene is TRBD2 (5 bases). V was cut by 3 bases and J by 7 bases, with 12 bases left in between. Germline loops: CDR1 MDHEN, CDR2 SYDVKM. This CDR3 contains 13 residues. Here the CDR3 DNA reads TGTGCCAGCAGTTTGACATCGAGGGCGACCCAGTACTTC. It yields the protein CASSLTSRATQYF.

The chain couples TRBV5-6 to TRBJ2-3; perhaps TRBD2 as D (7 bases). V gave up 3 bases and J gave up 2 bases, with 16 bases separating them. This CDR3 contains 16 residues. The germline V gene has CDR1 SGHDT and CDR2 YYEEEE. This CDR3 reads CASSSVGAGDTDTQYF. DNA for the CDR3: TGTGCCAGCAGCTCTGTGGGGGCGGGAGACACAGATACGCAGTATTTT.

There are many counts of this clonotype. One junction end disagrees with the germline gene, perhaps due to a read error. This sequence joins TRBV7-2 and TRBJ2-3; 12 bases are a match to TRBD2. There are 18 residues in the CDR3. CDR1 and CDR2 from the germline V gene are SGHTA and FQGNSA. This CDR3 is CASSSQRTSGDPTYTQYF. The DNA of the CDR3 is TGTGCCAGCAGCTCACAACGGACTAGCGGGGACCCCACATATACGCAGTATTTT.

This clonotype was observed many times. The chain uses TRBV5-1 and TRBJ2-1; D is perhaps TRBD2 (6 bases). The CDR3 contains 18 residues. The germline CDR1 and CDR2 sequences are SGHRS and YFSETQ. Trimming removed 0 bases at V and 4 bases at J, with 20 bases between. In DNA, the CDR3 is TGCGCCAGCAGCTTGGGACTACGGGAGTGGGAAAATTACAATGAGCAGTTCTTC. It specifies CASSLGLREWENYNEQFF. The full variable domain, its missing parts supplied by reference TRBV5-1 and TRBJ2-1, is KAGVTQTPRYLIKTRGQQVTLSCSPISGHRSVSWYQQTPGQGLQFLFEYFSETQRNKGNFPGRFSGRQFSNSRSEMNVSTLELGDSALYLCASSLGLREWENYNEQFFGPGTRLTVL.

This clonotype was detected many times. The gene calls are TRBV7-2 and TRBJ2-1; TRBD2 aligns across 10 bases. The junction had 6 bases not matched to a gene; V was cut back by 1 base and J by 9 bases. The germline V gene has CDR1 SGHTA and CDR2 FQGNSA. This CDR3 has 15 amino acids. The CDR3 region is CASSLGLAGPSEQFF. In DNA form, the CDR3 reads TGTGCCAGCAGCTTAGGACTAGCGGGCCCCAGTGAGCAGTTCTTC.

There are a few counts of this clonotype. The gene calls are TRBV24-1 and TRBJ2-7; the match to TRBD1 covers 7 bases. The V and J ends lost 3 bases and 6 bases, in that order; junction bases with no gene match: 4. The CDR3 is 13 amino acids. Germline V gene lookup returns CDR1 KGHDR and CDR2 SFDVKD. For the CDR3, the DNA is TGTGCCACCAGTGATGTATCAGGGGGCGAGCAGTACTTC. This gives the protein CATSDVSGGEQYF.

This chain's CDR3 is CASNKKKGQAKNIQYF. In nucleotides, the CDR3 is TGTGCCAGCAACAAAAAGAAGGGACAGGCCAAAAACATTCAGTACTTC. This chain links TRBV3-2 with TRBJ2-4; the D call of TRBD1 is as the table states it, not checked on the DNA. TRBV3-2 is an annotated pseudogene. The CDR3 has 16 residues.

This clonotype was observed at least ten times. The chain is built from TRBV5-5 and TRBJ2-1; D call uncertain. The CDR3 extends over 16 amino acids. V was cut by 4 bases and J by 6 bases, with 20 bases left in between. The germline gives CDR1 SGHKS, CDR2 YYEKEE (reference sequence). CDR3 sequence: CASSLRSLQQSNEQFF. Written as DNA, the CDR3 is TGTGCCAGCAGCCTTAGGAGCCTACAACAAAGCAATGAGCAGTTCTTC. Together with reference TRBV5-5 and TRBJ2-1, the CDR3 gives the full variable domain: DAGVTQSPTHLIKTRGQQVTLRCSPISGHKSVSWYQQVLGQGPQFIFQYYEKEERGRGNFPDRFSARQFPNYSSELNVNALLLGDSALYLCASSLRSLQQSNEQFFGPGTRLTVL.

This clonotype was seen more than once but under ten times. V usage is TRBV6-5 and J usage is TRBJ1-1, with no clear D. This CDR3 spans 13 amino acids. Germline-derived CDR1 and CDR2 are MNHEY and SVGAGI. Between the trimmed V and J ends, which lost 3 bases and 5 bases, there was a span of 10 bases. CDR3 DNA sequence: TGTGCCAGCAGTTATGAGTTCGGGACTGAAGCTTTCTTT. This encodes CASSYEFGTEAFF.

At least ten counts were recorded for this clonotype. V usage is TRBV28 and J usage is TRBJ2-5; 8 nucleotides line up with TRBD1. Per the germline V gene, CDR1 is MDHEN and CDR2 is SYDVKM. The CDR3 runs to 14 residues. The ends lost 8 bases at V and 4 bases at J; junction bases unmatched: 9. The CDR3 spells CASSKGDRRETQYF. In DNA form, the CDR3 reads TGTGCCAGCTCCAAAGGGGACAGGCGAGAGACCCAGTACTTC.

This clonotype was picked up many times. The chain carries TRBV18 and TRBJ2-3; D is perhaps TRBD1 or TRBD2 (5 bases each). Germline V CDR1 and CDR2: KGHSH, LQKENI. The ends were cut back, 3 bases at V and 3 bases at J, with 19 bases in the middle. The CDR3 has 17 residues. The CDR3 is CASSPNRDPLVTDTQYF. CDR3 in DNA: TGTGCCAGCTCACCCAACCGGGACCCTTTGGTGACAGATACGCAGTATTTT.

This clonotype was recorded a few times. The chain is built from TRBV19 and TRBJ1-5; TRBD1 agrees at 11 bases. Germline V gene lookup returns CDR1 LNHDA and CDR2 SQIVND (reference sequence). This CDR3 spans 16 amino acids. J lost 9 bases, V lost 5 bases, and 12 bases had no gene match. This CDR3 reads CASSATGTGGNSPQHF. As DNA, the CDR3 is TGTGCCAGTAGTGCGACCGGGACAGGGGGTAATTCGCCCCAGCATTTT.

The CDR3 here is CASSITPQTTYEQYF. CDR3 sequence (DNA): TGTGCCAGTAGTATAACTCCACAGACTACTTACGAGCAGTACTTC. The chain is built from TRBV19 and TRBJ2-7, with D maybe TRBD2 (5 bases). The V end lost 2 bases, the J end lost 4 bases, and 15 bases lay between the germline ends. The CDR3 runs to 15 residues. CDR1 is LNHDA and CDR2 is SQIVND in the germline V gene (reference sequence).

The gene calls are TRBV4-2 and TRBJ1-1; 10 bases are a match to TRBD1. V lost 1 base and J lost 5; bases outside the gene matches: 10. This CDR3 is built from 17 residues. Germline CDR1 and CDR2: LGHNA and YNFKEQ. CDR3 DNA: TGTGCCAGCAGCCAAGGGGACAGGGGTTCGAGTCGAACTGAAGCTTTCTTT. Its translation: CASSQGDRGSSRTEAFF.

There are a few counts of this clonotype. The V gene is TRBV7-9, the J gene TRBJ2-7; tentatively, D is TRBD1 (5 bases). The germline V gene has CDR1 SEHNR and CDR2 FQNEAQ (reference sequence). V shed 0 bases and J shed 6 bases, with 15 bases lying between them. This CDR3 comprises 15 residues. CDR3 nucleotide sequence: TGTGCCAGCAGCTTAGCCAGGGTCCCCCGCCCCGAGCAGTACTTC. It translates to CASSLARVPRPEQYF.

This clonotype was seen repeatedly, ten times or more. The V gene is TRBV5-1, the J gene TRBJ1-4; TRBD1 matches at 8 bases. V dropped 1 base and J dropped 5; count of bases not matched to a gene: 1. Per the germline V gene, CDR1 is SGHRS and CDR2 is YFSETQ. The CDR3 runs to 14 residues. CDR3 DNA: TGCGCCAGCAGCTTGAGACAGGGGAATGAAAAACTGTTTTTT. Translation: CASSLRQGNEKLFF.